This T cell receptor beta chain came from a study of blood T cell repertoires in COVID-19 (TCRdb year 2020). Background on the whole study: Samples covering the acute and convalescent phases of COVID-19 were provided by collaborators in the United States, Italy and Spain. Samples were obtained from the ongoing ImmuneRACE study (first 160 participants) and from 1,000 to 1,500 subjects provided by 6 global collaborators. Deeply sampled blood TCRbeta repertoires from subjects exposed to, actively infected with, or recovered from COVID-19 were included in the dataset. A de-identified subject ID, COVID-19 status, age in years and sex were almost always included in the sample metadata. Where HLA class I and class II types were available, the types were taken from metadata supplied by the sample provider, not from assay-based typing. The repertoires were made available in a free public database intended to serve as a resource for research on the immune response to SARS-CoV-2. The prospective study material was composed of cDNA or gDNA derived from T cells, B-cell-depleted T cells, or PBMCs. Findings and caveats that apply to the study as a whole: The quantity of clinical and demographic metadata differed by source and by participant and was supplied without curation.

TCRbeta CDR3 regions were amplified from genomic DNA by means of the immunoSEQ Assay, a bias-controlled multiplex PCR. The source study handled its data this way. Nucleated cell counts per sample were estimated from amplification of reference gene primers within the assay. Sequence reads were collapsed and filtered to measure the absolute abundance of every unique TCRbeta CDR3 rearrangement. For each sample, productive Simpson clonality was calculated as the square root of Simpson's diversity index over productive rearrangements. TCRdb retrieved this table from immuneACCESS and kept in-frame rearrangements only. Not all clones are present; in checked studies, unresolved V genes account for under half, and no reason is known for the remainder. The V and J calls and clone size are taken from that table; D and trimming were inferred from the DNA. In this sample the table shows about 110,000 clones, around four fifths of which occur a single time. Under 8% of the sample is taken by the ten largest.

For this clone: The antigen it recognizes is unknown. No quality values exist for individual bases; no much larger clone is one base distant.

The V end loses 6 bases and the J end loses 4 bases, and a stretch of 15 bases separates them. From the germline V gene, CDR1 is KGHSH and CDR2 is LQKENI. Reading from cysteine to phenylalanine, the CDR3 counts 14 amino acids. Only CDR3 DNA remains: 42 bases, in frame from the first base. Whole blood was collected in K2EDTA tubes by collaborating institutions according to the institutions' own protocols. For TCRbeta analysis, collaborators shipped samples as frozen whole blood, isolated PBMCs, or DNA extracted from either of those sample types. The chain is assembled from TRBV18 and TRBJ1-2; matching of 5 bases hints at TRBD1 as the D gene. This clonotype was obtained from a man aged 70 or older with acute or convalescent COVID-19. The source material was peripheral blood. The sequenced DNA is TGTGCCAGCTCGCCCGGACAAGTTGGCTATGGCTACACCTTC. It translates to CASSPGQVGYGYTF. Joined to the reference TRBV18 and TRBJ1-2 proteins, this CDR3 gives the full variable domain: NAGVMQNPRHLVRRRGQEARLRCSPMKGHSHVYWYRQLPEEGLKFMVYLQKENIIDESGMPKERFSAEFPKEGPSILRIQQVVRGDSAAYFCASSPGQVGYGYTFGSGTRLTVV.